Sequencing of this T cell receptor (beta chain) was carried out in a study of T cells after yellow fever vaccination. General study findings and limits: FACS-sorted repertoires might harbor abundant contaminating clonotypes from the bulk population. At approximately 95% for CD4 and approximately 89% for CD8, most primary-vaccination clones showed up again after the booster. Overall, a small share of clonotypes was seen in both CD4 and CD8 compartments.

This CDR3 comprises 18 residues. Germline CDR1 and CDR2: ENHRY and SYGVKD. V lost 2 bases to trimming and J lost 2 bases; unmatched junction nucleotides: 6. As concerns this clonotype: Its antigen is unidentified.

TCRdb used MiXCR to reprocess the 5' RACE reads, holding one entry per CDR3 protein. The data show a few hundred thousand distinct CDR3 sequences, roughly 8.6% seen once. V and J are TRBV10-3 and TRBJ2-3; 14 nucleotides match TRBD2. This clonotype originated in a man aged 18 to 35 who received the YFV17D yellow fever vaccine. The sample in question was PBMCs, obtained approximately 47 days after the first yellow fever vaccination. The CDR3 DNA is TGTGCCATCAGTGAGCCCGGACTAGCGGGGGGACCCACAGATACGCAGTATTTT. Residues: CAISEPGLAGGPTDTQYF.